The TCR beta chain under discussion was sequenced for a study of CD8 T cells in Susac syndrome. Trimming removed 5 bases from V and 11 bases from J; junction bases left unmatched: 10. Looked up from germline, CDR1 is SGDLS and CDR2 is YYNGEE. The CDR3 has 14 amino acids. The multiple sclerosis controls were treatment-naive patients with relapsing-remitting disease that was stable or active. With random hexamers, reverse transcription was performed on roughly 0.45 to 1 ug of RNA. TCR beta CDR3 was amplified by immunoSEQ multiplex PCR. This amplification extended across 54 Vbeta and 13 Jbeta segments. From the immunoSEQ multiplex PCR reads, TCRdb called clonotypes with MiXCR, one entry per CDR3 protein. The sample gives roughly 150,000 distinct CDR3 sequences, approximately 94% of which show up once; around 0.21% is in the top ten.

Sequencing was done on a sample of CD8+ T cells from PBMCs. This clonotype was sampled from a human donor with multiple sclerosis. The chain combines TRBV9 with TRBJ1-6; 7 positions match TRBD1. CDR3 sequence: CASSEGDSWAPLHF. The CDR3 nucleotides are TGTGCCAGCAGTGAGGGGGACAGCTGGGCACCCCTCCACTTT.